These 24 T cell receptor beta chains came from one sample sequenced in a study of cytomegalovirus exposure and HLA in healthy donors. In the PCR, 60 Vbeta and 13 Jbeta primers were used. The repertoire was sequenced with immunoSEQ multiplex PCR; TCRdb's copy has only in-frame clones and lacks some. The sample lists under 250,000 clones; roughly 80% were seen once. Source material: PBMCs. The receptors were gathered from a male donor in good health and CMV-seronegative.

J is TRBJ2-5 and V is TRBV28, with 7 nucleotides matching TRBD2. Germline trimming cut 4 bases from V and 1 base from J; bases unmatched to any gene: 9. Germline V CDR1 and CDR2: MDHEN, SYDVKM. This CDR3 has 16 residues. CDR3 sequence: CASSSLRGSPQETQYF. The CDR3 region has the DNA TGTGCCAGCAGTTCCTTGCGGGGGTCTCCCCAAGAGACCCAGTACTTC.

The chain has TRBV4-1 and TRBJ1-4, with TRBD1 matching over 7 bases. The CDR3 is made up of 19 amino acids. Per germline, CDR1 MGHRA and CDR2 YSYEKL. The junction had 11 bases not matched to a gene; V was cut back by 1 base and J by 0 bases. Here the CDR3 reads CASSQGVQGGPTTNEKLFF. The CDR3, as DNA: TGCGCCAGCAGCCAAGGGGTTCAAGGGGGCCCCACAACTAATGAAAAACTGTTTTTT.

V and J are TRBV4-2 and TRBJ2-3, with unresolved D. The germline V and J ends were trimmed by 1 base and 4 bases, with 9 bases remaining between them. This CDR3 is built from 14 residues. In germline, CDR1 is LGHNA, CDR2 YNFKEQ. The CDR3 DNA reads as TGTGCCAGCAGCCAAGCCCGCCAGGCAGATACGCAGTATTTT. Translating it yields CASSQARQADTQYF.

This sequence joins TRBV7-8 and TRBJ1-1, with D unclear. Germline V gene lookup returns CDR1 SGHVS and CDR2 FQNEAQ. The CDR3 contains 13 residues. Trimming left V 5 bases short and J 0 bases short, with 7 bases between. CDR3 sequence: CASSLEMNTEAFF. The CDR3 DNA follows: TGTGCCAGCAGCCTTGAGATGAACACTGAAGCTTTCTTT.

This clone has only a few counts. V gene TRBV5-1 combines with J gene TRBJ1-3; D call uncertain. V shed 0 bases and J shed 0 bases, with 10 bases lying between them. The CDR3 is 16 amino acids. Germline CDR1 reads SGHRS; CDR2 reads YFSETQ. CDR3 region: CASSLGRSPSGNTIYF. CDR3 bases: TGCGCCAGCAGCTTGGGCAGGTCCCCCTCTGGAAACACCATATATTTT.

This clone turned up a few times. The rearrangement uses TRBV5-8 and TRBJ2-2, with 10 positions matching TRBD2. CDR3 length: 17 amino acids. V lost 1 base and J lost 1; bases outside the gene matches: 4. CDR1 is SGHTS and CDR2 is YDEGEE in the germline V gene. The CDR3 DNA reads TGTGCCAGCAGCTTGTCCCGGACTAGCGGGAACACCGGGGAGCTGTTTTTT. This translates into CASSLSRTSGNTGELFF.

The V call is TRBV28, the J call TRBJ2-7; 7 positions agree with TRBD1. V shed 5 bases and J 6 bases; nucleotides not matched to a gene: 10. The CDR3 runs to 14 residues. Germline lookup yields CDR1 MDHEN and CDR2 SYDVKM. DNA of the CDR3: TGTGCCAGCAGTCTTACGACAGGGTTAGGCGAGCAGTACTTC. Translating it yields CASSLTTGLGEQYF.

The chain combines TRBV6-5 with TRBJ2-1; 11 nucleotides match TRBD2. CDR1 and CDR2 from the germline V gene are MNHEY and SVGAGI. The CDR3 covers 15 residues. The J segment lost 5 bases and the V segment lost 5 bases, leaving 5 bases of the junction unmatched. CDR3 loop: CASSIPGLADNEQFF. DNA for the CDR3: TGTGCCAGCAGTATACCGGGACTAGCGGACAATGAGCAGTTCTTC.

This chain connects TRBV9 to TRBJ2-7; 7 bases are shared with TRBD2. Germline CDR1 and CDR2: SGDLS and YYNGEE. Trimming at V came to 0 bases and at J to 7 bases, leaving 10 bases not matched to a gene. The CDR3 consists of 15 residues. The CDR3 is CASSVEGSGGGEQYF. CDR3 bases: TGTGCCAGCAGCGTAGAGGGGAGTGGGGGAGGGGAGCAGTACTTC.

The chain carries TRBV19 and TRBJ2-1, with TRBD2 identical over 9 bases. The CDR3 is 15 residues long. J was trimmed by 7 bases and V by 3 bases; bases with no gene match: 7. Germline CDR1 and CDR2: LNHDA and SQIVND (reference sequence). CDR3 sequence: CASSISGSLGNEQFF. The CDR3, as DNA: TGTGCCAGTAGTATTAGCGGGAGTTTAGGGAATGAGCAGTTCTTC.

The chain recombines TRBV7-9 with TRBJ2-1; D unresolved. Germline lookup yields CDR1 SEHNR and CDR2 FQNEAQ (reference sequence). V shed 3 bases and J shed 2 bases, with 14 bases lying between them. This CDR3 is built from 16 residues. The CDR3 DNA follows: TGTGCCAGCAGCTTCTTTCGCGGTAGAGCCTACAATGAGCAGTTCTTC. It codes for CASSFFRGRAYNEQFF.

Written as DNA, the CDR3 is TGCGCCAGCAGCAGCTCGTCAGGGGTCGAGCAGTACTTC. Amino acid sequence: CASSSSSGVEQYF. The chain is built from TRBV5-1 and TRBJ2-7; D may be TRBD1 (6 bases). The CDR3 runs 13 residues. Per germline, CDR1 SGHRS and CDR2 YFSETQ. Trimming pared 4 bases from V and 6 bases from J, leaving 14 bases between.

J is TRBJ1-5 and V is TRBV14; 7 nucleotides match TRBD1. The CDR3 length is 13 residues. The trim removed 4 bases at V and 5 bases at J, leaving 2 bases unmatched. The germline gives CDR1 SGHDN, CDR2 FVKESK. The CDR3 sequence: CASSPGGDQPQHF. The CDR3 DNA reads as TGTGCCAGCAGCCCAGGGGGAGATCAGCCCCAGCATTTT.

The genes are TRBV15 and TRBJ1-1; possible D gene TRBD1, 6 bases. Trimming stripped 1 base from V and 6 bases from J, with 9 bases between. The CDR3 length is 13 residues. Germline V gives CDR1 LNHNV, CDR2 YYDKDF (reference sequence). This CDR3 is CATSRGQDSEAFF. The CDR3 nucleotides are TGTGCCACCAGCAGAGGACAGGACTCTGAAGCTTTCTTT.

This rearrangement joins TRBV2 to TRBJ2-1, with 10 nucleotides matching TRBD2. CDR3 length: 16 residues. The germline V gene encodes CDR1 SNHLY and CDR2 FYNNEI. After removal of 6 bases from V and 5 bases from J, the junction contained 10 bases not matched to a gene. This CDR3 reads CASRETTSGPNNEQFF. In DNA, the CDR3 is TGTGCCAGCAGGGAAACGACTAGCGGGCCAAACAATGAGCAGTTCTTC.

This clone showed up just once. The CDR3 DNA reads as TGTGCCAGCAGAAGACAAGACTACGAGCAGTACTTC. Translated, it gives CASRRQDYEQYF. The chain combines TRBV6-5 with TRBJ2-7; D is unclear. This CDR3 comprises 12 residues. Germline CDR1 reads MNHEY; CDR2 reads SVGAGI. V was shortened by 6 bases and J by 3 bases, with 9 bases between the two germline ends.

This chain uses TRBV9 with TRBJ2-2; maybe TRBD1 (6 bases). The V gene's germline CDR1 is SGDLS and CDR2 YYNGEE. There are 15 residues in the CDR3. Deletions cut 3 bases from V and 5 bases from J, with 14 bases between. The CDR3 bases are TGTGCCAGCAGCGAGCGACAGGCTGATACCGGGGAGCTGTTTTTT. Protein: CASSERQADTGELFF.

The chain is built from TRBV5-1 and TRBJ2-3, with a tentative D call TRBD1 (7 bases). Germline CDR1 is SGHRS and CDR2 is YFSETQ. The ends were cut back, 0 bases at V and 3 bases at J, with 17 bases in the middle. The CDR3 is made up of 17 amino acids. Here the CDR3 DNA reads TGCGCCAGCAGCTTGGGGGCAGGGGGGTCTCTTACAGATACGCAGTATTTT. Protein: CASSLGAGGSLTDTQYF.

The genes are TRBV4-1 and TRBJ2-5; 12 nucleotides match TRBD2. CDR1 and CDR2 from the germline V gene are MGHRA and YSYEKL. The CDR3 runs 14 residues. Germline trimming cut 5 bases from V and 4 bases from J; bases unmatched to any gene: 2. The CDR3 spells CASSASGRAETQYF. As DNA, the CDR3 is TGCGCCAGCAGCGCTAGCGGGAGGGCAGAGACCCAGTACTTC.

The rearrangement joins TRBV5-1 to TRBJ2-3; D is perhaps TRBD1 (7 bases). V lost 3 bases to trimming and J lost 4 bases, with 18 bases between them. The CDR3 is 16 amino acids. From germline, CDR1 is SGHRS and CDR2 YFSETQ. CDR3 amino acids: CASSSTFQGEADTQYF. The DNA of the CDR3 is TGCGCCAGCAGCTCGACATTTCAGGGGGAGGCAGATACGCAGTATTTT.

This clone was counted a single time. The V call is TRBV5-1, the J call TRBJ2-7, with D possibly TRBD2 on 5 matching bases. The CDR3 runs 12 residues. Germline V gene sequence: CDR1 SGHRS, CDR2 YFSETQ. Trimming left V 5 bases short and J 2 bases short, with 8 bases between. In DNA, the CDR3 is TGCGCCAGCAGGACGGGAACCTACGAGCAGTACTTC. It encodes CASRTGTYEQYF.

The chain is built from TRBV5-1 and TRBJ1-5; TRBD1 aligns across 8 bases. Germline V gives CDR1 SGHRS, CDR2 YFSETQ. J was trimmed by 3 bases and V by 4 bases; bases with no gene match: 6. The CDR3 runs 15 residues. The CDR3 loop reads CASSPGTGPNQPQHF. For the CDR3, the DNA is TGCGCCAGCAGCCCCGGGACAGGACCCAATCAGCCCCAGCATTTT.

The chain carries TRBV18 and TRBJ1-2; 11 bases fit TRBD1. Germline V gene lookup returns CDR1 KGHSH and CDR2 LQKENI. V was clipped by 3 bases and J by 9 bases; unmatched bases: 3. This CDR3 has 13 amino acids. The CDR3 reads CASSPGQGESYTF. The CDR3 DNA is TGTGCCAGCTCACCGGGACAGGGGGAAAGCTACACCTTC.

This sequence joins TRBV4-2 and TRBJ2-7; D is unclear. CDR1 is LGHNA and CDR2 is YNFKEQ in the germline V gene. V shed 3 bases and J shed 0 bases, with 6 bases lying between them. The CDR3 has 13 amino acids. The DNA for the CDR3 is TGTGCCAGCAGCCATAAATGCTCCTACGAGCAGTACTTC. Residues: CASSHKCSYEQYF.